This entry lists 8 T cell receptor beta chains sequenced from one sample in a study of T-cell memory formation after mild COVID-19. TCRdb independently ran MiXCR on the 5' RACE reads; one entry per CDR3 protein. In the table there are 450,000 or so distinct CDR3 sequences, roughly 25% of which are singletons. Source material: PBMCs or a T cell subset sorted from them (not recorded which). Every receptor here comes from an adult woman who had mild COVID-19 (a few samples of this study predate the infection). Cell type and time point are not known.

The gene calls are TRBV28 and TRBJ1-1, with D tentatively TRBD1 (6 bases). Germline V gene lookup returns CDR1 MDHEN and CDR2 SYDVKM. The V gene lost 5 bases and the J gene lost 5 bases, with 18 bases spanning the gap. The CDR3 consists of 15 residues. CDR3 nucleotide sequence: TGTGCCAGCAGTCGGTTTCCAGGGGATTGGACTGAAGCTTTCTTT. Protein product: CASSRFPGDWTEAFF.

The sample holds a few counts of this clonotype. The chain has TRBV5-6 and TRBJ1-1, with D unresolved. The CDR3 covers 15 residues. Trimming removed 0 bases at V and 3 bases at J, with 12 bases between. CDR1 and CDR2 from the germline V gene are SGHDT and YYEEEE. The CDR3 sequence: CASSLGSGLDTEAFF. The CDR3, as DNA: TGTGCCAGCAGCTTGGGGTCGGGGTTGGACACTGAAGCTTTCTTT.

The rearrangement joins TRBV10-3 to TRBJ2-3; 9 bases align to TRBD2. CDR1 and CDR2 (germline): ENHRY, SYGVKD. There are 14 residues in the CDR3. Trimming removed 0 bases from V and 10 bases from J; junction bases left unmatched: 5. The CDR3 DNA sequence: TGTGCCATCAGTGAGTCTTTAGCGGGAGTTGCGCAGTATTTT. It specifies CAISESLAGVAQYF.

V and J are TRBV7-2 and TRBJ2-7; possible D gene TRBD1, 5 bases. Germline V gene sequence: CDR1 SGHTA, CDR2 FQGNSA. The V gene lost 5 bases and the J gene lost 6 bases, with 23 bases spanning the gap. The CDR3 covers 16 residues. The CDR3 spells CASSPVLGPGLGEQYF. For the CDR3, the DNA is TGTGCCAGCAGCCCCGTACTTGGGCCAGGGTTGGGCGAGCAGTACTTC.

The chain carries TRBV13 and TRBJ2-3, with D tentatively TRBD2 (5 bases). Trimming took off 1 base at V and 7 bases at J, with 9 bases between the two ends. Germline CDR1 reads PRHDT; CDR2 reads FYEKMQ (reference sequence). The CDR3 extends over 13 amino acids. DNA for the CDR3: TGTGCCAGCAGCTTAGTAGCGAGGAATACGCAGTATTTT. It encodes CASSLVARNTQYF.

The chain couples TRBV4-1 to TRBJ2-3, with D possibly TRBD1 on 5 matching bases. This CDR3 contains 20 residues. V lost 0 bases to trimming and J lost 4 bases, with 26 bases between them. Per the germline V gene, CDR1 is MGHRA and CDR2 is YSYEKL. CDR3 sequence reads: CASSQDGIYLGESEADTQYF. CDR3 in DNA: TGCGCCAGCAGCCAAGATGGTATATATTTAGGGGAATCAGAGGCAGATACGCAGTATTTT.

Ten or more counts support this clonotype. V gene TRBV5-1 combines with J gene TRBJ1-1; the D is unclear. This CDR3 comprises 15 residues. Germline V gene data show CDR1 as SGHRS and CDR2 as YFSETQ. V was pared by 3 bases and J by 6 bases, with 18 bases between. The CDR3 DNA reads TGCGCCAGCAGCTCCGGGCCGGAAACCTGGGCTGAAGCTTTCTTT. This gives the protein CASSSGPETWAEAFF.

This chain joins TRBV27 and TRBJ2-7; 9 bases match TRBD1. V lost 6 bases, J lost 5 bases, and 23 bases stayed unmatched. CDR3 length: 19 residues. The germline CDR1 and CDR2 sequences are MNHEY and SMNVEV (reference sequence). Here the CDR3 DNA reads TGTGCCAGCAGCAACCCCACCGGGAGATCGGACAGGGGTTTCCACGAGCAGTACTTC. This translates into CASSNPTGRSDRGFHEQYF.